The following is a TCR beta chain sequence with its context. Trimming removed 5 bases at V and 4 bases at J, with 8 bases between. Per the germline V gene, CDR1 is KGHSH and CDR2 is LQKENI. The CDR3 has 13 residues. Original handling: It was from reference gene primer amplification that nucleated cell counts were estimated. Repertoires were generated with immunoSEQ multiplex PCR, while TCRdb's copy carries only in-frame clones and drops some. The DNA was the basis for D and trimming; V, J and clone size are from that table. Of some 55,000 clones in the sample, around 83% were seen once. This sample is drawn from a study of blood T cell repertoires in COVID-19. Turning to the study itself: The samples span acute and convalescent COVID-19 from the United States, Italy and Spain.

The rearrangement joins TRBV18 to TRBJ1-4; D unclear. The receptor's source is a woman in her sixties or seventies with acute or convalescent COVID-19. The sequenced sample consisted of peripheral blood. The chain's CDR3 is CASSGGNNEKLFF. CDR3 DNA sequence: TGTGCCAGCTCAGGCGGGAATAATGAAAAACTGTTTTTT.